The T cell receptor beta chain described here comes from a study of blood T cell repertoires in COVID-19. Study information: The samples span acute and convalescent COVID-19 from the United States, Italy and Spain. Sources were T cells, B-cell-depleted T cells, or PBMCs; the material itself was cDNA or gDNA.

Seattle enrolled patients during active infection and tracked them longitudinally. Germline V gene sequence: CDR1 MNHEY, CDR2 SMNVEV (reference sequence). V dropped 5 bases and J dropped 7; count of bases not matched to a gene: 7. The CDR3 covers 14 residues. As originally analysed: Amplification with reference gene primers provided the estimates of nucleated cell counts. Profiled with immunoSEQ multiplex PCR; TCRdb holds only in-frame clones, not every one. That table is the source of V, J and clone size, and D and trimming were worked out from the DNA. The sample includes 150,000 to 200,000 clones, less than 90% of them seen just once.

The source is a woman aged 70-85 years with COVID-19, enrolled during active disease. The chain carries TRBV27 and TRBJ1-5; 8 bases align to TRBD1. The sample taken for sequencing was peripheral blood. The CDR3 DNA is TGTGCCAGCAGTACGGACAGGGCAGGCCAGCCCCAGCATTTT. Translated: CASSTDRAGQPQHF.